One sample yielded the 27 T cell receptor beta chains listed below, sequenced in a study of cytomegalovirus exposure and HLA in healthy donors. The primer mix had 60 Vbeta and 13 Jbeta primers. Sequenced by immunoSEQ multiplex PCR; TCRdb stores in-frame clones only, minus some. The sample lists 150,000 to 200,000 clones; approximately 70% were seen once. The sequencing input was PBMCs. Receptor source: a man in his forties in good health and CMV-seropositive.

The V and J genes are TRBV7-3 and TRBJ2-1; TRBD2 aligns across 9 bases. Germline trimming cut 5 bases from V and 4 bases from J; bases unmatched to any gene: 9. This CDR3 is built from 16 residues. Per germline, CDR1 SGHTA and CDR2 FQGTGA. CDR3 in DNA: TGTGCCAGCAGCCTGGGTAGCGGGGGAGTGTACAATGAGCAGTTCTTC. Its translation: CASSLGSGGVYNEQFF.

This clone was seen a single time. The V and J genes are TRBV4-1 and TRBJ2-7; TRBD1 matches 10 bases. Looked up from germline, CDR1 is MGHRA and CDR2 is YSYEKL. The J segment lost 3 bases and the V segment lost 2 bases, leaving 4 bases of the junction unmatched. The CDR3 is 15 amino acids. CDR3 in DNA: TGCGCCAGCAGCCAAATCGGGACAGGGGACTACGAGCAGTACTTC. As protein: CASSQIGTGDYEQYF.

This chain joins TRBV6-6 and TRBJ1-1; 7 nucleotides agree with TRBD1. Per germline, CDR1 MNHNY and CDR2 SVGAGI (reference sequence). V shed 8 bases and J 0 bases; nucleotides not matched to a gene: 3. The CDR3 spans 13 residues. The CDR3 protein is CASRRGLNTEAFF. The CDR3 region has the DNA TGTGCCAGCCGTAGGGGGCTGAACACTGAAGCTTTCTTT.

V usage is TRBV6-6 and J usage is TRBJ1-3; unclear D gene. This CDR3 has 15 amino acids. The germline gives CDR1 MNHNY, CDR2 SVGAGI (reference sequence). Between the trimmed V and J ends, which lost 2 bases and 1 base, there was a span of 9 bases. CDR3 sequence: CASSYTRGSGNTIYF. CDR3 DNA sequence: TGTGCCAGCAGTTACACCCGGGGATCTGGAAACACCATATATTTT.

In this sample, this clone turned up once. The chain uses TRBV11-1 and TRBJ2-2; possible D gene TRBD1, 5 bases. CDR1 is SGHAT and CDR2 is FQDESV in the germline V gene (reference sequence). This CDR3 has 15 amino acids. V was shortened by 3 bases and J by 4 bases, with 12 bases between the two germline ends. This CDR3 reads CASSFQGAGTGELFF. The CDR3 DNA reads TGTGCCAGCAGCTTTCAAGGGGCCGGCACCGGGGAGCTGTTTTTT.

This clone was detected a few times. The rearrangement uses TRBV6-1 and TRBJ2-7; 7 bases agree with TRBD1. Germline V CDR1 and CDR2: MNHNS, SASEGT. The CDR3 spans 14 residues. Trimming removed 5 bases from V and 0 bases from J; junction bases left unmatched: 4. The CDR3 nucleotides read TGTGCCAGCAGTCTCAGGGGGATCTCCTACGAGCAGTACTTC. It translates to CASSLRGISYEQYF.

This clone was detected only a few times. This rearrangement joins TRBV27 to TRBJ2-6; D remains unclear. The V end was cut by 1 base, the J end by 0 bases, with 13 bases between. In germline, CDR1 is MNHEY, CDR2 SMNVEV (reference sequence). The CDR3 loop spans 18 amino acids. The CDR3 DNA reads TGTGCCAGCAGTTTATTCCCCCCCTTGAGCTCTGGGGCCAACGTCCTGACTTTC. It is translated as CASSLFPPLSSGANVLTF.

This clone is a singleton in its sample. Within the sample, other DNA sequences also encode this same CDR3. The CDR3 nucleotides read TGTGCCAGCAGCCTCGGACAGGGAAACGAGCAGTACTTC. This encodes CASSLGQGNEQYF. The J gene is TRBJ2-7, the V gene TRBV7-3, with 8 bases lining up with TRBD1. CDR1 SGHTA and CDR2 FQGTGA come from the germline V gene. The CDR3 spans 13 residues. Unmatched junction bases numbered 5, after V lost 5 bases and J lost 5 bases.

This clone has just a few counts. The same CDR3 can be traced to other DNA sequences in this sample. This sequence joins TRBV5-6 and TRBJ1-5; 8 bases agree with TRBD1. V lost 0 bases and J lost 0; bases outside the gene matches: 2. This CDR3 is 16 amino acids long. The germline gives CDR1 SGHDT, CDR2 YYEEEE. This chain's CDR3 is CASSLGTGTSNQPQHF. CDR3 in DNA: TGTGCCAGCAGCTTGGGGACAGGGACTAGCAATCAGCCCCAGCATTTT.

This clone has more than one count but fewer than ten. The chain carries TRBV18 and TRBJ2-7; the match to TRBD1 covers 9 bases. The CDR3 extends over 16 amino acids. Germline V CDR1 and CDR2: KGHSH, LQKENI. V lost 5 bases and J lost 7; bases outside the gene matches: 15. The DNA for the CDR3 is TGTGCCAGCTCAAACCCGGGGGACAGGGCCCGGGGAGAGCAGTACTTC. It translates to CASSNPGDRARGEQYF.

This chain joins TRBV11-1 and TRBJ2-5; D may be TRBD1 (6 bases). Germline CDR1 and CDR2: SGHAT and FQDESV (reference sequence). The V end lost 5 bases, the J end lost 5 bases, and 15 bases lay between the germline ends. The CDR3 is 14 amino acids. CDR3 loop: CASSEQGSRETQYF. DNA for the CDR3: TGTGCCAGCAGCGAACAGGGTTCTCGGGAGACCCAGTACTTC.

The chain joins TRBV18 to TRBJ1-2; perhaps TRBD1 as D (5 bases). With 3 bases removed from V and 7 bases from J, the gap between germline ends came to 15 bases. The V gene's germline CDR1 is KGHSH and CDR2 LQKENI. The CDR3 sequence is 14 residues long. CDR3 region: CASSPPGILSGYTF. The DNA for the CDR3 is TGTGCCAGCTCACCCCCAGGGATCCTATCTGGCTACACCTTC.

The V and J genes are TRBV7-2 and TRBJ1-4; 10 bases agree with TRBD1. This CDR3 is built from 17 residues. Germline V gives CDR1 SGHTA, CDR2 FQGNSA. The J segment lost 2 bases and the V segment lost 1 base, leaving 4 bases of the junction unmatched. Here the CDR3 DNA reads TGTGCCAGCAGCTTAGTCGGACAGGGGGGGACTAATGAAAAACTGTTTTTT. Residues: CASSLVGQGGTNEKLFF.

The rearrangement uses TRBV4-1 and TRBJ1-1, with 8 bases identical to TRBD1. CDR3 length: 17 amino acids. After removal of 5 bases from V and 1 base from J, the junction contained 12 bases not matched to a gene. Germline CDR1 and CDR2: MGHRA and YSYEKL. The CDR3 spells CASSKANMGTGNTEAFF. The CDR3 nucleotides are TGCGCCAGCAGCAAAGCCAATATGGGGACAGGGAACACTGAAGCTTTCTTT.

The rearrangement joins TRBV6-4 to TRBJ1-5; D is unresolved. Trimming pared 9 bases from V and 1 base from J, leaving 10 bases between. Per the germline V gene, CDR1 is MRHNA and CDR2 is SNTAGT. The CDR3 covers 13 residues. The CDR3 loop is CASAVESNQPQHF. The CDR3 nucleotides are TGTGCCAGTGCGGTGGAGAGCAATCAGCCCCAGCATTTT.

CDR3 in DNA: TGTGCCAGCAGTCCACAGGGGGCGCGAGGAGAGACCCAGTACTTC. Residues: CASSPQGARGETQYF. The chain uses TRBV7-3 and TRBJ2-5; 9 bases line up with TRBD1. Germline CDR1 is SGHTA and CDR2 is FQGTGA. J was trimmed by 4 bases and V by 6 bases; bases with no gene match: 9. The CDR3 spans 15 residues.

There are a few counts of this clone. This sequence joins TRBV4-2 and TRBJ2-3, with D perhaps TRBD2 (6 bases). There are 15 residues in the CDR3. Germline CDR1 reads LGHNA; CDR2 reads YNFKEQ. The ends were cut back, 2 bases at V and 2 bases at J, with 11 bases in the middle. This CDR3 reads CASSQSPGDTDTQYF. CDR3 DNA: TGTGCCAGCAGCCAAAGTCCGGGGGACACAGATACGCAGTATTTT.

The chain links TRBV19 to TRBJ1-2; perhaps TRBD1 as D (6 bases). With 5 bases removed from V and 3 bases from J, the gap between germline ends came to 22 bases. CDR1 is LNHDA and CDR2 is SQIVND in the germline V gene (reference sequence). This CDR3 has 17 residues. The CDR3: CASSLRGGQGLDYGYTF. CDR3 nucleotides: TGTGCCAGTAGTCTCCGAGGGGGTCAGGGCTTGGACTATGGCTACACCTTC.

This clone appeared a few times. The chain has TRBV9 and TRBJ1-1; D may be TRBD1 (6 bases). Germline values: CDR1 SGDLS, CDR2 YYNGEE. The CDR3 is 14 amino acids. With 0 bases removed from V and 9 bases from J, the gap between germline ends came to 15 bases. CDR3 loop: CASSVGTGREKAFF. Written as DNA, the CDR3 is TGTGCCAGCAGCGTAGGTACAGGGAGGGAAAAAGCTTTCTTT.

The rearrangement joins TRBV9 to TRBJ2-3; D may be TRBD2 (5 bases). CDR1 is SGDLS and CDR2 is YYNGEE in the germline V gene. The CDR3 totals 14 residues. Trimming took 1 base from V and 1 from J, leaving 7 bases between them. The CDR3 nucleotides read TGTGCCAGCAGCGTATACGGGGGCACAGATACGCAGTATTTT. Translation gives CASSVYGGTDTQYF.

This clone was seen just once. This chain links TRBV6-1 with TRBJ1-1; D might be TRBD1 (6 bases). CDR3 length: 15 residues. V dropped 3 bases and J dropped 5 bases, with 16 bases sitting between them. CDR1 is MNHNS and CDR2 is SASEGT in the germline V gene. The CDR3 DNA reads TGTGCCAGCAGTGAGGCTCTGGGGGGGCAAACTGAAGCTTTCTTT. Translated, it gives CASSEALGGQTEAFF.

The chain employs TRBV6-6 and TRBJ2-7, with a possible D match to TRBD2 (5 bases). Per the germline V gene, CDR1 is MNHNY and CDR2 is SVGAGI (reference sequence). The CDR3 is 14 residues long. Trimming stripped 6 bases from V and 3 bases from J, with 15 bases between. The CDR3 here is CASSRTGFHYEQYF. CDR3 bases: TGTGCCAGCAGCCGTACGGGGTTCCACTACGAGCAGTACTTC.

The chain combines TRBV6-6 with TRBJ2-1, with D possibly being TRBD2 (5 bases). Trimming removed 4 bases from V and 5 bases from J, with 9 bases in between. This CDR3 has 13 amino acids. Germline CDR1 MNHNY, CDR2 SVGAGI (reference sequence). In DNA, the CDR3 is TGTGCCAGCAGTTCGGACTTCGACAATGAGCAGTTCTTC. Its translation: CASSSDFDNEQFF.

The rearrangement uses TRBV6-1 and TRBJ1-2, with D perhaps TRBD1 (6 bases). The CDR3 totals 13 residues. Trimming left V 1 base short and J 8 bases short, with 11 bases between. Germline-derived CDR1 and CDR2 are MNHNS and SASEGT. The CDR3 loop is CASSEGQDRGYTF. In DNA form, the CDR3 reads TGTGCCAGCAGTGAAGGACAAGACAGGGGCTACACCTTC.

CDR3 region: CASSQAGVYNEQFF. The CDR3 DNA follows: TGCGCCAGCAGCCAAGCGGGGGTTTACAATGAGCAGTTCTTC. The rearrangement joins TRBV4-1 to TRBJ2-1; possibly TRBD2 for D (6 bases). Germline values: CDR1 MGHRA, CDR2 YSYEKL. This CDR3 is built from 14 residues. The V and J ends lost 1 base and 4 bases respectively, with 8 bases between them.

The gene calls are TRBV5-1 and TRBJ2-5; TRBD2 matches 16 bases. The CDR3 totals 16 residues. V trimming: 3 bases; J trimming: 4 bases; junction bases outside the gene matches: 3. CDR1 is SGHRS and CDR2 is YFSETQ in the germline V gene. CDR3 in amino acids: CASSSGLAGGIETQYF. In DNA form, the CDR3 reads TGCGCCAGCAGCTCGGGACTAGCGGGGGGGATAGAGACCCAGTACTTC.

CDR3 amino acids: CASSGIQGAEAFF. DNA for the CDR3: TGTGCCAGCAGTGGGATACAGGGCGCTGAAGCTTTCTTT. The chain employs TRBV25-1 and TRBJ1-1; D is possibly TRBD1 (6 bases). Germline V CDR1 and CDR2: MGHDK, SYGVNS. The CDR3 spans 13 residues. With 4 bases removed from V and 6 bases from J, the gap between germline ends came to 12 bases.